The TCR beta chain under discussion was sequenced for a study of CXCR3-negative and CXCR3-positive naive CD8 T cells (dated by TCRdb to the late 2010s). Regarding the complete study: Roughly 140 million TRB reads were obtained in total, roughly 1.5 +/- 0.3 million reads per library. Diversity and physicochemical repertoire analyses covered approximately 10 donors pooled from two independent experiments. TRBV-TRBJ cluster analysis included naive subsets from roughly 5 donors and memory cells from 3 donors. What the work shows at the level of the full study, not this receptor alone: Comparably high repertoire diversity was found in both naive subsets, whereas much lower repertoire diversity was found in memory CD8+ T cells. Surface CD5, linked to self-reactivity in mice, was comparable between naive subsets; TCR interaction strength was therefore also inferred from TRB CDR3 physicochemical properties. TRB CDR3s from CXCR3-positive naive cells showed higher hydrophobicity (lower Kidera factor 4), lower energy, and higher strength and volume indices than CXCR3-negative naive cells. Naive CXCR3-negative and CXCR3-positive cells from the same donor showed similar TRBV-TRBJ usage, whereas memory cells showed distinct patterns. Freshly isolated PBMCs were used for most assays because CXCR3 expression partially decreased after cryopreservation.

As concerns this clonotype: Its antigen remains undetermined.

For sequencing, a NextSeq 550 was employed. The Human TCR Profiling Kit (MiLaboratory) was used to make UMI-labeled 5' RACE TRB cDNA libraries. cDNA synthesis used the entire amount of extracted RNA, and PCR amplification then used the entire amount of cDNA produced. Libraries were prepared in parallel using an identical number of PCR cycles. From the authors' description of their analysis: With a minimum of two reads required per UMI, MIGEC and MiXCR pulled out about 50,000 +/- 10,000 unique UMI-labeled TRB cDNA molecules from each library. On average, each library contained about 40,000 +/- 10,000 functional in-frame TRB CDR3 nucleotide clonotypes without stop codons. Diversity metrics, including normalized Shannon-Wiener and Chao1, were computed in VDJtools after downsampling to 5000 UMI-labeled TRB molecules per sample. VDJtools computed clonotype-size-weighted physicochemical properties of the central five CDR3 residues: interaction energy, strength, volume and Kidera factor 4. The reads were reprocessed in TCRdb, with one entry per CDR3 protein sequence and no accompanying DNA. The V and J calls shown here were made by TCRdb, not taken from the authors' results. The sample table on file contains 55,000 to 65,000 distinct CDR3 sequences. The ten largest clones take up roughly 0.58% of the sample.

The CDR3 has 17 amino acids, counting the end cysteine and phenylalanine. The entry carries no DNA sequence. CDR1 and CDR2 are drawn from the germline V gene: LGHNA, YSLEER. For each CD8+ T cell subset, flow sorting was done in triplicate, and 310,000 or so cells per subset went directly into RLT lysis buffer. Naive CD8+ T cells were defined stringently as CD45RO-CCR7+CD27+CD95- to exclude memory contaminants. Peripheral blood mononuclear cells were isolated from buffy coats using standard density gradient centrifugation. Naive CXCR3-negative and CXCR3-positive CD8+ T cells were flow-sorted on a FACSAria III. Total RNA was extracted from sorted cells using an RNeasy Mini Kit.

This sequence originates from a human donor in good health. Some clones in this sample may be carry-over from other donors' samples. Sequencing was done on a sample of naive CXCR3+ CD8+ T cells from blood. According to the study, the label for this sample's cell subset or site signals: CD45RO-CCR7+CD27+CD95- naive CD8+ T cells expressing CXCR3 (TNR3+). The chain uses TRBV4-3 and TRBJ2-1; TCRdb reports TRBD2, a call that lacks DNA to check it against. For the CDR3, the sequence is CASSQDKSRGDYNEQFF.